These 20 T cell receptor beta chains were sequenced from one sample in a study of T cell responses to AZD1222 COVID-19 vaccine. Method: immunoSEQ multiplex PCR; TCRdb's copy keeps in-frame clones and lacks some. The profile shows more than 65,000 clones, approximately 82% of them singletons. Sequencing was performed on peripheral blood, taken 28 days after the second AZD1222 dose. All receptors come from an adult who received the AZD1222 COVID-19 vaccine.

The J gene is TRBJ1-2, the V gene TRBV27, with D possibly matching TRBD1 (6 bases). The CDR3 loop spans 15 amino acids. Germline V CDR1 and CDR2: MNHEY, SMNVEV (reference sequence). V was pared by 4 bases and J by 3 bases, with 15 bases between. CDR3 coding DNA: TGTGCCAGCAGTTCCGGACCCAGGGGCCACTATGGCTACACCTTC. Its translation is CASSSGPRGHYGYTF.

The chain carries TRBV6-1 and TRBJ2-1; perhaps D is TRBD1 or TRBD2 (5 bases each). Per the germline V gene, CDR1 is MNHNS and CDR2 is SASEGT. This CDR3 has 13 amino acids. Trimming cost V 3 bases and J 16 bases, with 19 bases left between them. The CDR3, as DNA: TGTGCCAGCAGTGATGTCATCCGGGACCCGCGATTCTTC. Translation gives CASSDVIRDPRFF.

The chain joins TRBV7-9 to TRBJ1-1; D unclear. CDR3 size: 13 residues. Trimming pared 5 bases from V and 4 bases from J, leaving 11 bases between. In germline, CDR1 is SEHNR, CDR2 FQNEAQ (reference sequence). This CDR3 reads CASSLQGFTEAFF. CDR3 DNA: TGTGCCAGCAGCCTCCAAGGGTTCACTGAAGCTTTCTTT.

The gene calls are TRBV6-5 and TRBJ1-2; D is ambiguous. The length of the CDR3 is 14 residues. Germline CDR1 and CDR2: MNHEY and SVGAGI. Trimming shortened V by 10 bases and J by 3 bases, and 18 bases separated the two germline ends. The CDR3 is CATQAIPVDYGYTF. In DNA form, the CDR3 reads TGTGCCACTCAGGCCATCCCTGTGGACTATGGCTACACCTTC.

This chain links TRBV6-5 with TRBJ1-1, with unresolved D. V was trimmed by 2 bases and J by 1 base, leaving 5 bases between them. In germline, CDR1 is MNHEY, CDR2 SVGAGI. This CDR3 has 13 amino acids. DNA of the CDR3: TGTGCCAGCAGTTACGGGCAGAACACTGAAGCTTTCTTT. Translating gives CASSYGQNTEAFF.

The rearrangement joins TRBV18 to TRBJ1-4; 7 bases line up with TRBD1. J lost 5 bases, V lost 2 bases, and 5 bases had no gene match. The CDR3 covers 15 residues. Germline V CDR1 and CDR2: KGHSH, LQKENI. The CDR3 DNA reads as TGTGCCAGCTCACCATCAGACAGGGAGAATGAAAAACTGTTTTTT. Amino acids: CASSPSDRENEKLFF.

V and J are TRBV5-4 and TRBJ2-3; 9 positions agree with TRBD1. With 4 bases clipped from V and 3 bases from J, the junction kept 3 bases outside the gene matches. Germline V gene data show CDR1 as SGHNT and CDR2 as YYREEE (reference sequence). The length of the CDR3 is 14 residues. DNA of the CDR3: TGTGCCAGCAGCCAACAGGGGGCTACAGATACGCAGTATTTT. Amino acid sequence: CASSQQGATDTQYF.

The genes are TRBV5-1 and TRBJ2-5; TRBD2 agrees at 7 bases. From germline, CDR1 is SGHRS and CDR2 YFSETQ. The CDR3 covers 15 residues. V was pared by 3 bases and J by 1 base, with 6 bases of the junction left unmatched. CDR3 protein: CASSSISGGQETQYF. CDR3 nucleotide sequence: TGCGCCAGCAGCTCAATTTCGGGGGGCCAAGAGACCCAGTACTTC.

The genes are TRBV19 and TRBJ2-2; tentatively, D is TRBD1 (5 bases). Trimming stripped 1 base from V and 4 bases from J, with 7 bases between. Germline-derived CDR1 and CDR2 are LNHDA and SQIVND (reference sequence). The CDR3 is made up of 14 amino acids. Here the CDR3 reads CASSIVQATGELFF. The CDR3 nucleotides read TGTGCCAGTAGTATAGTACAGGCCACCGGGGAGCTGTTTTTT.

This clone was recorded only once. The CDR3 DNA reads TGTGCCATCAGTGAGTCCCGGGACAGGGTTTCGGCTTTCTTT. Its protein is CAISESRDRVSAFF. The chain has TRBV10-3 and TRBJ1-1; TRBD1 agrees at 9 bases. V shed 0 bases and J 11 bases; nucleotides not matched to a gene: 7. The CDR3 runs 14 residues. CDR1 is ENHRY and CDR2 is SYGVKD in the germline V gene.

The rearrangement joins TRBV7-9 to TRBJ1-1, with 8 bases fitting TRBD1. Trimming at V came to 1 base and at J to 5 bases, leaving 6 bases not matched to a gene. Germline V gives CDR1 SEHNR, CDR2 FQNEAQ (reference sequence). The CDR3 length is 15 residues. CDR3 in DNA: TGTGCCAGCAGCTTAGAGGCACAGGGGGGAACTGAAGCTTTCTTT. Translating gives CASSLEAQGGTEAFF.

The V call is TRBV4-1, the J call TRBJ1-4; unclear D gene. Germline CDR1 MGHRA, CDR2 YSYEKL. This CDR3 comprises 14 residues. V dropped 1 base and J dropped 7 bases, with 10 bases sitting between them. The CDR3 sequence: CASSQGAFREKLFF. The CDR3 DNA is TGCGCCAGCAGCCAAGGAGCCTTCCGTGAAAAACTGTTTTTT.

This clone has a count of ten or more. The CDR3 loop is CASSIYSSTNEKLFF. The CDR3 DNA sequence: TGTGCCAGCAGCATTTACAGTTCAACTAATGAAAAACTGTTTTTT. V and J are TRBV2 and TRBJ1-4; D is unclear. Germline lookup yields CDR1 SNHLY and CDR2 FYNNEI. The CDR3 spans 15 residues. V lost 6 bases and J lost 0, with 11 bases in between.

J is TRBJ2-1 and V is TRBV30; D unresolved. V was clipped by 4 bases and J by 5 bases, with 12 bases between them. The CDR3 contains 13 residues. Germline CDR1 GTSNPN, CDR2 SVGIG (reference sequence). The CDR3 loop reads CAWTGSRNNEQFF. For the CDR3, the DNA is TGTGCCTGGACCGGGTCTAGGAACAATGAGCAGTTCTTC.

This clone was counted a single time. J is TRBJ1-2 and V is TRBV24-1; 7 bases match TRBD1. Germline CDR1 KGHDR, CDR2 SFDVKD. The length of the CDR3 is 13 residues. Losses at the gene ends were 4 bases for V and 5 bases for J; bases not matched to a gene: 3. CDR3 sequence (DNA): TGTGCCACCAGTGACACGACAGGGTATGGCTACACCTTC. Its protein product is CATSDTTGYGYTF.

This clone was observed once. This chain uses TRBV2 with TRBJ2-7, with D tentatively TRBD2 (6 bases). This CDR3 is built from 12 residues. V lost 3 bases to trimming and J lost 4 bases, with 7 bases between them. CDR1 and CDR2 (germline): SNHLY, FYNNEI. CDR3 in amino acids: CASSEEGYEQYF. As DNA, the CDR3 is TGTGCCAGCAGTGAGGAGGGGTACGAGCAGTACTTC. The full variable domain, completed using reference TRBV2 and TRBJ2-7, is EPEVTQTPSHQVTQMGQEVILRCVPISNHLYFYWYRQILGQKVEFLVSFYNNEISEKSEIFDDQFSVERPDGSNFTLKIRSTKLEDSAMYFCASSEEGYEQYFGPGTRLTVT.

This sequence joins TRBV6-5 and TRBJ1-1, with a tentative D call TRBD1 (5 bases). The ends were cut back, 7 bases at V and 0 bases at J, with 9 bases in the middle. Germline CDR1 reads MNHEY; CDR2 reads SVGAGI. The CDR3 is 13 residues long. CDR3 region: CASTRGVNTEAFF. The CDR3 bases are TGTGCCAGCACCCGGGGGGTGAACACTGAAGCTTTCTTT.

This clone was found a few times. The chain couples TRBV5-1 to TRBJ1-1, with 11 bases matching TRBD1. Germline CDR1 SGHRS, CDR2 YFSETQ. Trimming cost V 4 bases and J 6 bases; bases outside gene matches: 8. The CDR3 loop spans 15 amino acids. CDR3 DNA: TGCGCCAGCAGCCGGGGACAGGGGGACCGCCCTGAAGCTTTCTTT. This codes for CASSRGQGDRPEAFF.

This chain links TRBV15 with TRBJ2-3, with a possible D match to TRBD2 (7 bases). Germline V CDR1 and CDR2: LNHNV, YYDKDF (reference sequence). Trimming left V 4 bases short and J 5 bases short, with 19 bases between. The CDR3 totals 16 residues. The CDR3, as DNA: TGTGCCACCAGCAACGGCGGGGGCCGGGGCTTAGATACGCAGTATTTT. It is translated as CATSNGGGRGLDTQYF.

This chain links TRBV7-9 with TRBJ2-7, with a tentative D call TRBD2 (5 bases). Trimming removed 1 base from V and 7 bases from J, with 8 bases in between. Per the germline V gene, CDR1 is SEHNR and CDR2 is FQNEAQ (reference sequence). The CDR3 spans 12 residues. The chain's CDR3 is CASSLDGIEQYF. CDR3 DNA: TGTGCCAGCAGCTTAGACGGGATTGAGCAGTACTTC.